Below are 27 T cell receptor beta chains sequenced from a single sample in a study of cytomegalovirus exposure and HLA in healthy donors. Vbeta (60) and Jbeta (13) primers were used in the PCR. Assay: immunoSEQ multiplex PCR; the TCRdb copy retains only in-frame clones and omits some. Of about 92,000 clones listed, roughly 70% were seen once; the top ten hold more than 15%. The specimen sequenced was PBMCs. Every receptor here comes from a woman aged 18-30 years in good health and CMV-seropositive.

The genes are TRBV10-3 and TRBJ2-7; 7 bases are a match to TRBD1. The CDR3 is 15 residues long. Trimming took 3 bases from V and 2 from J; bases not matched to a gene: 7. From germline, CDR1 is ENHRY and CDR2 SYGVKD. CDR3: CAISDTGVRPYEQYF. The CDR3 DNA sequence: TGTGCCATCAGTGACACAGGGGTACGGCCCTACGAGCAGTACTTC.

CDR3 region: CASSPEGTLSWGNEQFF. CDR3 in DNA: TGCGCCAGCAGCCCCGAGGGGACTCTTAGCTGGGGCAATGAGCAGTTCTTC. The chain has TRBV5-1 and TRBJ2-1, with a possible D match to TRBD2 (6 bases). The CDR3 covers 17 residues. V lost 4 bases, J lost 6 bases, and 23 bases lay in between. The germline CDR1 and CDR2 sequences are SGHRS and YFSETQ.

V and J are TRBV25-1 and TRBJ2-2, with TRBD2 matching over 9 bases. Germline assignment: CDR1 MGHDK and CDR2 SYGVNS. The CDR3 consists of 17 residues. V was clipped by 2 bases and J by 6 bases; unmatched bases: 10. The CDR3 nucleotides are TGTGCCAGCAGTGAAGGCTGGGGCGGGAGGGCCTCCGGGGAGCTGTTTTTT. Amino acids: CASSEGWGGRASGELFF.

This clone was recorded a few times. V is TRBV4-3 and J is TRBJ2-1; 8 nucleotides line up with TRBD2. The CDR3 is made up of 17 amino acids. V lost 3 bases to trimming and J lost 5 bases; unmatched junction nucleotides: 12. CDR1 is LGHNA, CDR2 YSLEER, per germline. Here the CDR3 DNA reads TGCGCCAGCAGCCAGAGGGGTGACGGGGGGGGAAACAATGAGCAGTTCTTC. Its protein product is CASSQRGDGGGNNEQFF.

The chain joins TRBV5-6 to TRBJ1-4; no clear D. The CDR3 extends over 14 amino acids. CDR1 is SGHDT, CDR2 YYEEEE, per germline. Trimming stripped 0 bases from V and 5 bases from J, with 8 bases between. CDR3 region: CASSLAGGNEKLFF. The CDR3 nucleotides read TGTGCCAGCAGCTTGGCGGGCGGGAATGAAAAACTGTTTTTT.

This chain uses TRBV30 with TRBJ2-4; D possibly corresponds to TRBD2 (6 bases). Germline loops: CDR1 GTSNPN, CDR2 SVGIG (reference sequence). V lost 0 bases and J lost 13, with 10 bases in between. This CDR3 spans 11 amino acids. The CDR3 here is CAWSVGGIQYF. CDR3 DNA: TGTGCCTGGAGTGTAGGAGGGATCCAGTACTTC. Combining the CDR3 with reference TRBV30 and TRBJ2-4 gives the whole variable domain SQTIHQWPATLVQPVGSPLSLECTVEGTSNPNLYWYRQAAGRGLQLLFYSVGIGQISSEVPQNLSASRPQDRQFILSSKKLLLSDSGFYLCAWSVGGIQYFGAGTRLSVL.

V is TRBV14 and J is TRBJ1-2; no reliable D call. V was trimmed by 0 bases and J by 3 bases, leaving 11 bases between them. CDR1 is SGHDN and CDR2 is FVKESK in the germline V gene. CDR3 length: 15 amino acids. The CDR3 region has the DNA TGTGCCAGCAGCCAAGATCTTTCGGGATACTATGGCTACACCTTC. It codes for CASSQDLSGYYGYTF.

This chain uses TRBV7-9 with TRBJ2-5, with D maybe TRBD1 (6 bases). CDR1 and CDR2 from the germline V gene are SEHNR and FQNEAQ (reference sequence). Between the trimmed V and J ends, which lost 7 bases and 5 bases, there was a span of 14 bases. The CDR3 totals 13 residues. The DNA for the CDR3 is TGTGCCAGCACCCCCAGGGGTCGGGAGACCCAGTACTTC. It translates to CASTPRGRETQYF.

The chain employs TRBV9 and TRBJ2-1, with D perhaps matching TRBD2 (6 bases). Between the trimmed V and J ends, which lost 0 bases and 3 bases, there was a span of 13 bases. This CDR3 has 16 amino acids. CDR1 and CDR2 from the germline V gene are SGDLS and YYNGEE. Here the CDR3 reads CASSVGGDLYYNEQFF. The CDR3 coding sequence is TGTGCCAGCAGCGTAGGGGGGGACCTATACTACAATGAGCAGTTCTTC.

In this sample, this clone turned up once. This rearrangement joins TRBV4-2 to TRBJ2-3, with 8 positions matching TRBD2. The V gene's germline CDR1 is LGHNA and CDR2 YNFKEQ. The CDR3 covers 18 residues. V lost 5 bases and J lost 3; bases outside the gene matches: 16. CDR3 sequence reads: CASSSNPSGGARTDTQYF. CDR3 sequence (DNA): TGTGCCAGCAGCTCGAACCCGTCGGGGGGGGCCCGAACAGATACGCAGTATTTT.

The chain has TRBV9 and TRBJ1-1; D is unclear. The CDR3 is made up of 12 amino acids. Trimming cost V 3 bases and J 4 bases, with 7 bases left between them. The V gene's germline CDR1 is SGDLS and CDR2 YYNGEE. CDR3 sequence reads: CASSATSTEAFF. CDR3 in DNA: TGTGCCAGCAGCGCCACATCCACTGAAGCTTTCTTT.

The genes are TRBV28 and TRBJ2-5; 8 bases are a match to TRBD2. Germline CDR1 and CDR2: MDHEN and SYDVKM. The CDR3 has 16 residues. V lost 3 bases and J lost 7; bases outside the gene matches: 13. The CDR3 DNA sequence: TGTGCCAGCAGTTTTATCCAGCTCGGGAGGGCTGGGACCCAGTACTTC. Protein: CASSFIQLGRAGTQYF. The full variable domain, completed using reference TRBV28 and TRBJ2-5, is DVKVTQSSRYLVKRTGEKVFLECVQDMDHENMFWYRQDPGLGLRLIYFSYDVKMKEKGDIPEGYSVSREKKERFSLILESASTNQTSMYLCASSFIQLGRAGTQYFGPGTRLLVL.

The chain links TRBV2 to TRBJ2-1, with TRBD1 as a possible D gene (5 bases). From germline, CDR1 is SNHLY and CDR2 FYNNEI. This CDR3 comprises 12 residues. With 6 bases removed from V and 7 bases from J, the gap between germline ends came to 10 bases. CDR3 in DNA: TGTGCCAGCAGACGGCAGGGAAATGAGCAGTTCTTC. The encoded protein is CASRRQGNEQFF.

The rearrangement links TRBV18 to TRBJ2-6; 7 bases are shared with TRBD1. After removal of 2 bases from V and 0 bases from J, the junction contained 7 bases not matched to a gene. This CDR3 comprises 18 residues. Germline V gene data show CDR1 as KGHSH and CDR2 as LQKENI. The CDR3 bases are TGTGCCAGCTCACCAATGGACAGGATTGTCTCTGGGGCCAACGTCCTGACTTTC. Translating it yields CASSPMDRIVSGANVLTF. Based on the CDR3 plus reference TRBV18 and TRBJ2-6, the full variable domain is NAGVMQNPRHLVRRRGQEARLRCSPMKGHSHVYWYRQLPEEGLKFMVYLQKENIIDESGMPKERFSAEFPKEGPSILRIQQVVRGDSAAYFCASSPMDRIVSGANVLTFGAGSRLTVL.

This chain uses TRBV6-6 with TRBJ1-2, with 8 bases fitting TRBD1. There are 13 residues in the CDR3. CDR1 and CDR2 (germline): MNHNY, SVGAGI (reference sequence). Trimming took 5 bases from V and 5 from J; bases not matched to a gene: 4. The chain's CDR3 is CASSAGGAYGYTF. CDR3 sequence (DNA): TGTGCCAGCAGTGCAGGGGGCGCGTATGGCTACACCTTC.

V and J are TRBV7-2 and TRBJ1-4, with D perhaps matching TRBD1 (5 bases). CDR3 length equals 12 residues. Germline V gene lookup returns CDR1 SGHTA and CDR2 FQGNSA. The ends were cut back, 6 bases at V and 8 bases at J, with 10 bases in the middle. This CDR3 is CASSSSGEKLFF. DNA for the CDR3: TGTGCCAGCAGTTCCTCAGGGGAAAAACTGTTTTTT. Full variable domain (remainder filled in from reference TRBV7-2 and TRBJ1-4): GAGVSQSPSNKVTEKGKDVELRCDPISGHTALYWYRQSLGQGLEFLIYFQGNSAPDKSGLPSDRFSAERTGGSVSTLTIQRTQQEDSAVYLCASSSSGEKLFFGSGTQLSVL.

This chain links TRBV7-2 with TRBJ2-7; the match to TRBD2 covers 12 bases. This CDR3 is built from 15 residues. CDR1 and CDR2 (germline): SGHTA, FQGNSA. Unmatched junction bases numbered 4, after V lost 4 bases and J lost 3 bases. For the CDR3, the DNA is TGTGCCAGCAGCTCGGTGACTAGCGGGAGCTACGAGCAGTACTTC. Its translation is CASSSVTSGSYEQYF.

The chain joins TRBV10-3 to TRBJ1-1; the match to TRBD1 covers 7 bases. CDR1 and CDR2 from the germline V gene are ENHRY and SYGVKD. J was trimmed by 4 bases and V by 4 bases; bases with no gene match: 6. This CDR3 is 14 amino acids long. Written as DNA, the CDR3 is TGTGCCATCAGTGCCACCGGGACAGCCACTGAAGCTTTCTTT. It specifies CAISATGTATEAFF.

The sample holds one count of this clone. V usage is TRBV7-8 and J usage is TRBJ2-3; 9 bases agree with TRBD1. Trimming took 5 bases from V and 4 from J; bases not matched to a gene: 13. The CDR3 length is 17 residues. The germline V gene has CDR1 SGHVS and CDR2 FQNEAQ. CDR3 sequence (DNA): TGTGCCAGCAGCCCCCGGGTACCGGGACAGGGAGCAGATACGCAGTATTTT. Translating it yields CASSPRVPGQGADTQYF. Full variable domain (remainder filled in from reference TRBV7-8 and TRBJ2-3): GAGVSQSPRYKVAKRGQDVALRCDPISGHVSLFWYQQALGQGPEFLTYFQNEAQLDKSGLPSDRFFAERPEGSVSTLKIQRTQQEDSAVYLCASSPRVPGQGADTQYFGPGTRLTVL.

The chain links TRBV29-1 to TRBJ2-7; TRBD1 aligns across 7 bases. CDR3 length equals 12 residues. V lost 5 bases, J lost 2 bases, and 3 bases stayed unmatched. Per germline, CDR1 SQVTM and CDR2 ANQGSEA. The CDR3 DNA reads as TGCAGCGTTTTCGACAGGGCCTACGAGCAGTACTTC. This translates into CSVFDRAYEQYF.

The J gene is TRBJ2-7, the V gene TRBV5-4; 9 bases are a match to TRBD2. V lost 2 bases, J lost 0 bases, and 15 bases stayed unmatched. The CDR3 is 19 amino acids. Per germline, CDR1 SGHNT and CDR2 YYREEE (reference sequence). This CDR3 is CASSLVNRGARGGSYEQYF. The CDR3 region has the DNA TGTGCCAGCAGCTTAGTCAACAGGGGTGCGCGGGGGGGCTCCTACGAGCAGTACTTC.

This clone occurred once. This chain uses TRBV7-9 with TRBJ2-1; maybe TRBD1 (6 bases). Trimming removed 5 bases at V and 3 bases at J, with 8 bases between. The CDR3 length is 13 residues. Germline V lookup: CDR1 SEHNR, CDR2 FQNEAQ (reference sequence). This CDR3 reads CASSPGVYNEQFF. The CDR3 bases are TGTGCCAGCAGCCCAGGGGTCTACAATGAGCAGTTCTTC.

This chain uses TRBV5-4 with TRBJ2-1, with 9 bases identical to TRBD1. There are 12 residues in the CDR3. V lost 4 bases and J lost 10; bases outside the gene matches: 3. The germline CDR1 and CDR2 sequences are SGHNT and YYREEE (reference sequence). The CDR3 DNA sequence: TGTGCCAGCAGCCACGGACAGGGGGAGCAGTTCTTC. It codes for CASSHGQGEQFF. Using reference TRBV5-4 and TRBJ2-1 for the parts outside the CDR3, the full variable domain is ETGVTQSPTHLIKTRGQQVTLRCSSQSGHNTVSWYQQALGQGPQFIFQYYREEENGRGNFPPRFSGLQFPNYSSELNVNALELDDSALYLCASSHGQGEQFFGPGTRLTVL.

V usage is TRBV4-3 and J usage is TRBJ2-5; 9 positions agree with TRBD1. The CDR3 has 15 residues. V was pared by 0 bases and J by 7 bases, with 6 bases of the junction left unmatched. Germline V gene sequence: CDR1 LGHNA, CDR2 YSLEER. In DNA, the CDR3 is TGCGCCAGCAGCCAAGATAGCACAGGGGGCGGGACCCAGTACTTC. Translated: CASSQDSTGGGTQYF.

This chain uses TRBV5-1 with TRBJ2-1; 12 bases fit TRBD2. The CDR3 runs to 15 residues. The trim removed 3 bases at V and 10 bases at J, leaving 8 bases unmatched. Germline lookup yields CDR1 SGHRS and CDR2 YFSETQ. CDR3 bases: TGCGCCAGCAGCTCAGGGACTAGCGGGTGGGGAGAGCAGTTCTTC. This gives the protein CASSSGTSGWGEQFF.

The chain employs TRBV21-1 and TRBJ2-6; the table calls TRBD2, which could not be checked here. TRBV21-1 is marked as a pseudogene. The CDR3 length is 16 residues. CDR3 nucleotides: TGTGCCAGCAGCAAAGACGCTTCCGGGGGGGCCAACGTCCTGACTTTC. The encoded protein is CASSKDASGGANVLTF.

This clone was recorded a few times. The chain employs TRBV28 and TRBJ2-3; 7 nucleotides line up with TRBD2. This CDR3 spans 15 amino acids. The J segment lost 1 base and the V segment lost 5 bases, leaving 6 bases of the junction unmatched. Germline V lookup: CDR1 MDHEN, CDR2 SYDVKM. In nucleotides, the CDR3 is TGTGCCAGCAGTGGGTGGGGAGGGGGCACAGATACGCAGTATTTT. It encodes CASSGWGGGTDTQYF.